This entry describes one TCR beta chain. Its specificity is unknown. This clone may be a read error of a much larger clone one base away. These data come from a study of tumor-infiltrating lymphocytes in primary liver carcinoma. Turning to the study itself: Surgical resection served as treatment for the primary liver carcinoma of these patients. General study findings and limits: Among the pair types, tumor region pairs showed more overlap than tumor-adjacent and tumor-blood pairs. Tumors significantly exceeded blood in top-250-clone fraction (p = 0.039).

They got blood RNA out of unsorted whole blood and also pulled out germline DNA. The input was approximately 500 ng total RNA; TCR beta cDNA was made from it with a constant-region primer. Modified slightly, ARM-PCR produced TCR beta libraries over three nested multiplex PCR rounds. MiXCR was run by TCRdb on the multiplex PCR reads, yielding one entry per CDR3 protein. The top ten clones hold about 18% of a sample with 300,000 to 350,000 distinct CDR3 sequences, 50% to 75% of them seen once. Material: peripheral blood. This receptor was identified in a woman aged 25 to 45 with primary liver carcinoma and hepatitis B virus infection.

The chain's CDR3 is CASFGTSLNERFF. CDR3 DNA: TGTGCCAGCTTCGGGACTAGCTTAAATGAGCGGTTCTTC. This rearrangement joins TRBV6-5 to TRBJ2-1; 9 bases align to TRBD2. Germline V gives CDR1 MNHEY, CDR2 SVGAGI. This CDR3 is built from 13 residues.